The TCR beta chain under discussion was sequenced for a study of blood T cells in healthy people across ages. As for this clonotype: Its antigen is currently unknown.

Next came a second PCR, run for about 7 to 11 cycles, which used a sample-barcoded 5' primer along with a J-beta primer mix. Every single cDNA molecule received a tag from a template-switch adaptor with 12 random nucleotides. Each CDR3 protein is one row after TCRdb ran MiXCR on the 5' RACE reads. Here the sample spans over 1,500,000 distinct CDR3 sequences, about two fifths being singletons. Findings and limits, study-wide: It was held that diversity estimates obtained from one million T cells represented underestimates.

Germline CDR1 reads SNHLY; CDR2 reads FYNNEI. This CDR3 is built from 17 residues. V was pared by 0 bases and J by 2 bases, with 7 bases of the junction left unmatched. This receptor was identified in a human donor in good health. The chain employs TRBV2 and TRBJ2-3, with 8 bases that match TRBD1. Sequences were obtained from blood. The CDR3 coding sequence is TGTGCCAGCAGTGAAGCGGTCAAACAGGGGGACACAGATACGCAGTATTTT. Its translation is CASSEAVKQGDTDTQYF.